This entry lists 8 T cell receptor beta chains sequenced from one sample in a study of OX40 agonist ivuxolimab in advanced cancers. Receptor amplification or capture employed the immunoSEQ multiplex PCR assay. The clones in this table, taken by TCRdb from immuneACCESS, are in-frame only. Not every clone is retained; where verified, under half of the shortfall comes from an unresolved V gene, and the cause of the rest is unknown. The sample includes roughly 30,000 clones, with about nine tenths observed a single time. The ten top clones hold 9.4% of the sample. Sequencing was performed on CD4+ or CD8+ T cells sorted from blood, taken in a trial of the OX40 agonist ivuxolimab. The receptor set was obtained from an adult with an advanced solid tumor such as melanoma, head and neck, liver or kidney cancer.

This CDR3 is CASSQESGPSSYNEQFF. The CDR3 coding sequence is TGCGCCAGCAGCCAAGAGTCGGGCCCCAGCTCCTACAATGAGCAGTTCTTC. The chain has TRBV4-1 and TRBJ2-1; D is unresolved. V lost 0 bases, J lost 0 bases, and 12 bases lay in between. The CDR3 is 17 residues long. CDR1 and CDR2 from the germline V gene are MGHRA and YSYEKL.

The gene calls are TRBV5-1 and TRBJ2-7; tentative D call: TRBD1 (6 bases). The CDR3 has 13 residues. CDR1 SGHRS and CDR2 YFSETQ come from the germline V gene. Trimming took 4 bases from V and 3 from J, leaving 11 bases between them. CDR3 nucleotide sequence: TGCGCCAGCAGCCCGGGACACTTCTACGAGCAGTACTTC. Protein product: CASSPGHFYEQYF.

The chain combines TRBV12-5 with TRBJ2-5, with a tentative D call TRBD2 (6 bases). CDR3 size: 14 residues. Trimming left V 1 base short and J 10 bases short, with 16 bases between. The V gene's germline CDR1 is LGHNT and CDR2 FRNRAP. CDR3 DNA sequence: TGTGCTAGTGGTTTGGACACGGGACTCCTGATCCAGTACTTC. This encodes CASGLDTGLLIQYF.

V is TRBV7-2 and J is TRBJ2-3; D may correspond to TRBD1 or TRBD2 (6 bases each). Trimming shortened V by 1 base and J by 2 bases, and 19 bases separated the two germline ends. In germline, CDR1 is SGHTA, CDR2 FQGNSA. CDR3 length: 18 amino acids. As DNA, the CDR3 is TGTGCCAGCAGCTTAGGAAGGGGGATGGGACTGAACACAGATACGCAGTATTTT. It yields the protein CASSLGRGMGLNTDTQYF.

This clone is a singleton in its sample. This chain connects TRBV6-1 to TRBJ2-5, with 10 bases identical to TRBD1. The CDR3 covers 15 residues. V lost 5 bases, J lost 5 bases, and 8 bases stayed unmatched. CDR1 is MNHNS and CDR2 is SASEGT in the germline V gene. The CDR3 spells CASSRTGGFFETQYF. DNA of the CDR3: TGTGCCAGCAGTCGGACAGGGGGATTTTTCGAGACCCAGTACTTC.

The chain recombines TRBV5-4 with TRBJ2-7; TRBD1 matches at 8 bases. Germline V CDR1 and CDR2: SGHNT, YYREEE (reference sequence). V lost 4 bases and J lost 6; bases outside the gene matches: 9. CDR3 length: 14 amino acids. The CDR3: CASSDPTGAVEQYF. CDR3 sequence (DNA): TGTGCCAGCAGCGACCCGACAGGGGCGGTCGAGCAGTACTTC.

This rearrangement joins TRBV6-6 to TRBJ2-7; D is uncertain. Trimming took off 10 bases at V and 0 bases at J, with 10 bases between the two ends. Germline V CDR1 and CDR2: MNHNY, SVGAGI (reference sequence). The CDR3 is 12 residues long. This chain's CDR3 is CATAINSYEQYF. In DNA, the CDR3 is TGTGCCACCGCGATAAACTCCTACGAGCAGTACTTC.

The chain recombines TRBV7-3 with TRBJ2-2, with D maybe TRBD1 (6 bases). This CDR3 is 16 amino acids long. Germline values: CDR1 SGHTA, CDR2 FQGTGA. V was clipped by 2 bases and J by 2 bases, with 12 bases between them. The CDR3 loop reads CASSLGGTPNTGELFF. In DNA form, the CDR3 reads TGTGCCAGCAGCTTAGGTGGGACACCTAACACCGGGGAGCTGTTTTTT.